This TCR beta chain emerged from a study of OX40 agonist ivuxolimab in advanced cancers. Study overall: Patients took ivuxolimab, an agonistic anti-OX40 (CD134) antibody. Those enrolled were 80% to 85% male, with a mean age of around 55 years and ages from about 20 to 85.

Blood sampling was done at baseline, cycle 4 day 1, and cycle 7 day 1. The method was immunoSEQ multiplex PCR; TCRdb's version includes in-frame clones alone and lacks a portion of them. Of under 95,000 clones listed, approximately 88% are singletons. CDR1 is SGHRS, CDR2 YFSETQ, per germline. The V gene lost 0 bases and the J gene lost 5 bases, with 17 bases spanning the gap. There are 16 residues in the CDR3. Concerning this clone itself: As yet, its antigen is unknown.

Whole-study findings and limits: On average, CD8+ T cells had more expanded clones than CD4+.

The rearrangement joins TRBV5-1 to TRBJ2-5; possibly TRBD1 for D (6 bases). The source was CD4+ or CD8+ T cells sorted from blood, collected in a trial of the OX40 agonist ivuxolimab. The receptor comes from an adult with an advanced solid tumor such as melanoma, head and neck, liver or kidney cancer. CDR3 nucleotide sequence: TGCGCCAGCAGCTTGGCCCCGGCAGGGGATAGGGAGACCCAGTACTTC. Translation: CASSLAPAGDRETQYF.